This is a list of T cell receptor beta chains from one sample in a study of T cell responses to AZD1222 COVID-19 vaccine. Generated by immunoSEQ multiplex PCR, the TCRdb table keeps only in-frame clones and is missing some. Of about 60,000 clones detected, 60% to 85% appear once; the ten largest clones hold roughly 3.6%. Specimen: peripheral blood, collected 28 days after the second AZD1222 dose. The receptors were sampled from an adult who received the AZD1222 COVID-19 vaccine. CDR3s include the opening cysteine and the closing phenylalanine or tryptophan. A D gene is named only where the DNA matches it firmly. Size is omitted from some rows. Given values are once, few, many or a class for expanded clones.

cdr3_nt | cdr3_aa | d_call | j_call | v_call | clone_size
TGCGCCAGCAGCTTGGGGGACATTAACACTGAAGCTTTCTTT | CASSLGDINTEAFF | - | TRBJ1-1 | TRBV5-1 | -
TGTGCCAGCAGTGGGGACACCAACTTCTACGAGCAGTACTTC | CASSGDTNFYEQYF | - | TRBJ2-7 | TRBV2 | -
TGTGCCAGCAGCTTGGACCTAATATCGGGGACAGGGATAAACTATCAGCCCCAGCATTTT | CASSLDLISGTGINYQPQHF | TRBD1 | TRBJ1-5 | TRBV5-4 | -
TGTGCCAGCAGCCGCTCCTCAAGGGGACACACTGAAGCTTTCTTT | CASSRSSRGHTEAFF | - | TRBJ1-1 | TRBV7-6 | -
TGTGCCAGCAGTTACTCCTGGGGACGCGAGCAGTACTTC | CASSYSWGREQYF | - | TRBJ2-7 | TRBV6-5 | -
TGTGCCAGCAGTCAGAGGACAGGGGGCCGCGTGGTATCGGAGACCCAGTACTTC | CASSQRTGGRVVSETQYF | TRBD1 | TRBJ2-5 | TRBV27 | -
TGTGCCAGCAGTTCTGCGACCGGGACAGTCAATGAAAAACTGTTTTTT | CASSSATGTVNEKLFF | TRBD1 | TRBJ1-4 | TRBV6-5 | once
TGTGCCAGTAGTATAGATCTTGGGGGAAATGAGCAGTTCTTC | CASSIDLGGNEQFF | - | TRBJ2-1 | TRBV19 | -
TGTGCCAGCAGCTTAGGGGCGGGGACAGGGGTGTCTGAAGCTTTCTTT | CASSLGAGTGVSEAFF | TRBD1 | TRBJ1-1 | TRBV7-6 | few
TGTGCCAGCAGCCTCCTCTGGTGGGAAAAACTGTTTTTT | CASSLLWWEKLFF | - | TRBJ1-4 | TRBV5-5 | -
TGTGCCACCAGCAGAGGCCTCGAGGCAGGGGTCCGTTCACCCCTCCACTTT | CATSRGLEAGVRSPLHF | - | TRBJ1-6 | TRBV15 | -
TGTGCCAGCAGTGTCGAGGAGAATCAGCCCCAGCATTTT | CASSVEENQPQHF | - | TRBJ1-5 | TRBV6-4 | once
TGTGCCAGCAGCTCCCGGGGGGACAGTGAAGCTTTCTTT | CASSSRGDSEAFF | TRBD1 | TRBJ1-1 | TRBV11-3 | -
TGCGCCAGCAGTGAGTCGATTTCCGACAGGGGCTACACCTTC | CASSESISDRGYTF | - | TRBJ1-2 | TRBV10-2 | once
TGCGCCAGCAGCCAGGCGGCGGGCTGGGGGGTCGAGCAGTACTTC | CASSQAAGWGVEQYF | - | TRBJ2-7 | TRBV4-3 | -
TGTGCCAGCAGCTTGGTGGGTACCCTCACTGAAGCTTTCTTT | CASSLVGTLTEAFF | - | TRBJ1-1 | TRBV5-6 | -
TGTGCCAGCAGCCAAGTTAGGCGACAGGGGGCAGTTCCCCTCCACTTT | CASSQVRRQGAVPLHF | TRBD1 | TRBJ1-6 | TRBV4-2 | -
TGCGCCAGCAGTGGGGGACTAGATGGCACAGATACGCAGTATTTT | CASSGGLDGTDTQYF | TRBD2 | TRBJ2-3 | TRBV5-1 | -
TGTGCCAGCAGCCCCCGGACAGGGGGTGTAGACGAGCAGTACTTC | CASSPRTGGVDEQYF | TRBD1 | TRBJ2-7 | TRBV7-8 | -
TGTGCCAGCAGCTTAGAAAATCCCCCAGCAGGGATGCGAGGCGAGCAGTACTTC | CASSLENPPAGMRGEQYF | - | TRBJ2-7 | TRBV7-2 | few
TGCGCCAGCAGCTTGTTAGCGAACACTGAAGCTTTCTTT | CASSLLANTEAFF | - | TRBJ1-1 | TRBV5-1 | -
TGTGCCAGCAGCTTAGCTGGAGGACAGGTGAATCAGCCCCAGCATTTT | CASSLAGGQVNQPQHF | TRBD1 | TRBJ1-5 | TRBV7-8 | -